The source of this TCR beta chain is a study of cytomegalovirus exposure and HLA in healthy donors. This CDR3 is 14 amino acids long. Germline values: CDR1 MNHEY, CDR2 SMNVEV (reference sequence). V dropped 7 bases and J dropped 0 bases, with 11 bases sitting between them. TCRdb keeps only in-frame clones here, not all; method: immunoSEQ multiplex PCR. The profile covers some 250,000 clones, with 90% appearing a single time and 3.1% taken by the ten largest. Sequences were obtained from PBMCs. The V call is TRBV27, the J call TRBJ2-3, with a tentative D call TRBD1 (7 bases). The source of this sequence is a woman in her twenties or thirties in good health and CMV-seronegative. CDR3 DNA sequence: TGTGCCAGCAAGACAGGGACTAGCACAGATACGCAGTATTTT. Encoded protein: CASKTGTSTDTQYF.